The T cell receptor (beta chain) under discussion was sequenced for a study of blood T cells in healthy people across ages. The study, taken as a whole, reports: There were more naive CD4+ cells and higher diversity in long-lived donors than in aged donors. Donor CMV infection status was unknown, possibly confounding age-related changes in expanded clonotypes. A roughly linear fall in TCR beta diversity per million T cells was seen with increasing age.

A single count supports this clonotype. What it binds is not known. For the second PCR, which ran for about 6 to 11 cycles, a sample-barcoded 5' primer and a J-beta primer mix were used. Through a template-switch adaptor with 12 random nucleotides, each cDNA molecule received a tag. TCRdb re-analysed the 5' RACE reads in MiXCR, keeping a single row per CDR3 protein. The sample has 450,000 to 700,000 distinct CDR3 sequences; about 25% are singletons. Per germline, CDR1 GTSNPN and CDR2 SVGIG (reference sequence). The CDR3 is 12 amino acids. Sequencing was carried out using blood. This rearrangement joins TRBV30 to TRBJ2-5, with 7 bases lining up with TRBD1. The DNA end is a closer match to TRBJ2-7, so the J assignment may be wrong. The sequence was collected from a woman in her 70s in good health. This CDR3 reads CAWTYRGHEQYF. Here the CDR3 DNA reads TGTGCCTGGACCTACAGGGGACACGAGCAGTACTTC.